This TCR beta chain comes out of a study of cytomegalovirus exposure and HLA in healthy donors (dated by TCRdb to 2017 to 2019). In terms of the full investigation: An earlier analysis of about 530 of the donors reported about 300 Gb of sequence data and 100 million to 120 million unique TCR beta sequences obtained from around 180 million T cells. About 280 gigabases of sequencing data and approximately 85 million unique TCR sequences were included in an early release covering about 700 HLA-typed donors. Among the roughly 390 genotyped donors, around 81% belonged to the genetic ancestry cluster associated with self-reported Caucasian donors. The study aimed to test whether signatures of past pathogen exposure could be identified by cataloging public T cell receptors. The study used immunosequencing to profile the T cell repertoires of approximately 690 subjects and linked those repertoires to cytomegalovirus serostatus. Besides the first cohort of 500 to 700 subjects, a separate validation cohort made up of roughly 120 different subjects was used. High-throughput TCR immunosequencing, statistical association of individual TCRs with disease status, and machine learning were combined to predict cytomegalovirus infection status. In a later analysis, previously published TCR beta repertoires from several hundred donors were re-analyzed and high-resolution HLA genotyping was added so that TCR occurrence patterns could be studied. Rather than using new phenotypic data, the later analysis identified candidate immune exposures from TCR beta sequences and from how often those sequences occurred across donors. In an earlier analysis of 587 of the donors, high-throughput TCR beta sequencing was used to judge whether each TCR beta V gene segment behaved as functional or pseudogenic. Alongside the repertoire data, information on donor age, sex, ethnicity and CMV serostatus was compiled. A later genetic analysis took genome-wide SNP genotypes for 398 of the 666 donors and used that subset as a discovery cohort. Every repertoire in the discovery cohort had been generated on one and the same sequencing platform. Class I and class II HLA loci were covered by the typing at four-digit resolution. Typing coverage varied by locus: 629-630 donors for A, B, C, DRB1 and DQB1; roughly 560 for DQA1; about 600 for DPA1; roughly 470 for DPB1. Because of strong linkage in the cohort, roughly five DR-DQ haplotypes were treated as single units for association and clustering. Among some 400 genotyped donors of the cohort, an average of approximately 220,000 unique TCR beta nucleotide sequences was sequenced per donor, of which about 18% were non-productive.

General study outcomes and caveats: Correlated functional status among segregating V segments might be attributable to linkage disequilibrium, but an unknown experimental factor could not be ruled out. The 87-base-pair reads could not distinguish some IMGT-functional V segments, including TRBV6-2 and TRBV6-3, so those segments were excluded. HLA typing was unavailable for some donors at each locus, so association tests used only the typed subset. In a later analysis, HLA-associated TCR beta chains were found to be more clonally expanded and to have lower generation probabilities than equally common non-associated chains. In vitro tests confirmed that a few of the cytomegalovirus-associated TCR beta chains recognize cytomegalovirus antigens. Most CMV-associated TCR beta chains appeared to be HLA-restricted in a later analysis, and the HLA associations seemed to be driven largely by CMV exposure. A group of highly shared sequence variants was considered likely to be a technical artifact of the sequencing pipeline. Specific HLA alleles were associated with 15,000 to 20,000 TCR beta sequences at a false discovery rate of 0.05 in a later analysis. Presence/absence analyses assumed roughly uniform sequencing depth across donors, an assumption that may not hold. An association between a missense DCLRE1C variant and V-gene and J-gene trimming of TCR beta chains was found in a later genetic analysis and replicated in an independent cohort. A further reported finding was that TCR beta sequences accurately predicted the HLA-A and HLA-B alleles for most subjects in the first cohort. This cohort had only TCR beta chains sequenced, and the lack of alpha or paired-chain data limited which features could be detected. The earlier analysis of 587 of the donors excluded some 15 rarely observed V segments, including chromosome 9 orphons, because counts were too low. An earlier analysis of approximately 590 of the donors showed that most TCR beta V segments appeared in productive rearrangements either about 90% or about 30% of the time, which broadly matched IMGT annotations. The study listed 150 to 200 TCR beta chains as associated with cytomegalovirus. Across donors, most TCR sequences were observed very rarely, whereas some public TCRs were present in many individuals. A later genetic analysis reported fewer N-insertions in productive TCRs among donors in an Asian-associated ancestry cluster than the 666-donor mean. The only immune exposure information available for the cohort was CMV serostatus. The classifier was reported to diagnose cytomegalovirus status with high specificity and sensitivity in both the original cohort and the validation cohort. A later analysis found that TCR association rates varied across HLA loci, with DRB1 alleles showing the most associated TCRs and HLA-C alleles the fewest. According to a later analysis, parvovirus B19, influenza, CMV and Epstein-Barr virus appeared linked to several top co-occurrence clusters. Assigning TCR associations to individual alleles was difficult when HLA alleles, especially DR and DQ, strongly co-occurred. According to the authors, the approach could potentially be generalized to other disease states and immunological phenotypes.

The method behind the library was the immunoSEQ multiplex PCR assay. For the multiplex PCR, a mixture combining 60 forward primers for TCR Vbeta segments and 13 reverse primers for TCR Jbeta segments was used. A multiplex PCR assay on genomic DNA amplified the CDR3 region of rearranged TCR beta genes. On the Illumina HiSeq System, the amplified TCR beta libraries were sequenced as 87-base-pair reads. On the authors' methods: In a later analysis, approximately 74 million unique TCR beta chains were counted across the 690 or so repertoires, and around 10 million of these chains were shared by at least two donors. Raw reads were error-corrected and collapsed into unique sequences with a nearest-neighbor algorithm that merged closely related sequences to remove PCR and sequencing errors. Alignment of CDR3 sequences to IMGT reference sequences was used to assign V, D and J gene segments. For a sequence to be retained, at least a six-nucleotide match to both a V gene segment and a J gene segment was required. A rearrangement was called productive if the CDR3 had no stop codons and remained in frame with V and J, and every other rearrangement was called non-productive. CDR3 was defined by IMGT convention, running from the second conserved V-encoded cysteine to the conserved J-encoded phenylalanine. Sequences without an unambiguous match to a single V gene segment were excluded from the earlier analysis of about 600 of the donors. In an earlier analysis of 587 of the donors, a V segment was called functional when productive rearrangements were above 56.7%, and segregating when the standard deviation between donors exceeded 5%. A statistical classification framework was developed to diagnose cytomegalovirus status using the catalog of TCR beta chain sequences. A later analysis assigned V and J genes by comparing TCR nucleotide sequences with IMGT/GENE-DB human TR gene sequences. Using the TCRdist pipeline, a later analysis assigned CDR3 sequences along with most-parsimonious VDJ recombination scenarios. In a later analysis, every TCR beta chain was defined by the combination of its CDR3 amino acid sequence and its V-gene family, and reads without a unique V-gene family were dropped. To address suspected cross-contamination and a sequencing artifact, a later analysis removed around 590 highly shared, low-generation-probability nucleotide sequences. In a later analysis, a clonal expansion index for each public chain was calculated from normalized within-repertoire ranks of inferred template counts. Generation probabilities in a later analysis came from a VDJ recombination model fitted to out-of-frame rearrangements, and those results were checked against IGoR. In a later analysis, hypergeometric tests were used to score TCR-TCR, TCR-HLA and TCR-CMV co-occurrence, with a repertoire-size bias correction applied to TCR pairs. A later analysis estimated false discovery rates by permuting HLA or CMV assignments 20 times. In a later analysis, co-occurring TCRs were grouped using DBSCAN, and TCRdist sequence similarity was added for clustering within HLA-allele-positive subsets. For co-occurrence clustering, repertoires with fewer than 30,000 or more than 120,000 public chains were excluded, along with five repertoires with anomalous nucleotide sharing. The clones in this table, taken by TCRdb from immuneACCESS, are in-frame only. Not every clone is retained; where verified, under half of the shortfall comes from an unresolved V gene, and the cause of the rest is unknown. The V and J calls and the clone size are those of that table, but D and trimming were determined from the DNA. In this sample the table shows 110,000 to 150,000 clones, roughly 10% of which occur a single time. The ten largest clones represent 1.8% of the sample.

The cohort was made up of under 800 healthy bone marrow donors. All cohort members were sampled while nominally healthy, although unrecorded immune exposures were likely present. The donor was CMV seronegative and belonged to the group of roughly 330 seronegative cohort members. Every donor gave a peripheral blood sample, and the peripheral blood mononuclear cells from that sample were used for TCR beta sequencing. Genomic DNA extraction from the blood cell samples was performed with the Qiagen DNeasy Blood Extraction Kit. From the cysteine up to the phenylalanine, the CDR3 has a length of 15 residues. The DNA shown is the 45-base CDR3, in frame from base 1. The germline V gene sets CDR1 to MNHNS and CDR2 to SASEGT. Compared with germline, V lacks 7 bases and J lacks 4 bases; bases without a gene match: 9. Details on this clone: Its antigen target is currently unknown. No clone much larger than this one lies a single base away; base qualities are absent.

The chain links TRBV6-1 with TRBJ2-5; TRBD2 aligns with 10 central bases. What was sequenced was PBMCs. The receptor was isolated from a man aged 45-60 years in good health and CMV-seronegative. The CDR3: CASKPSGSLTETQYF. The DNA reads as follows: TGTGCCAGCAAACCTAGCGGGAGTTTAACAGAGACCCAGTACTTC.